The clone carrying this T cell receptor beta chain was seen more than once but under ten times. This CDR3 comprises 17 residues. In germline, CDR1 is KGHSH, CDR2 LQKENI. The ends were cut back, 5 bases at V and 2 bases at J, with 21 bases in the middle. The entry originates in a study of early T cells in non-severe SARS-CoV-2 infection. Study as a whole: Sequencing input comprised bulk RNA from unsorted whole blood; chain pairing was not available.

TCRdb re-analysed the 5' RACE reads in MiXCR, keeping a single row per CDR3 protein. The data show 80,000 to 95,000 distinct CDR3 sequences, roughly 17% seen once. The chain uses TRBV18 and TRBJ1-1, with D perhaps matching TRBD1 (5 bases). The sequenced sample was whole blood, obtained at baseline. This clonotype originated in an adult who was a healthcare worker with PCR-confirmed SARS-CoV-2 infection or an uninfected control (not recorded which). The CDR3 loop is CASSTQGGTKLNTEAFF. CDR3 nucleotide sequence: TGTGCCAGCTCAACCCAGGGCGGAACAAAATTAAACACTGAAGCTTTCTTT.